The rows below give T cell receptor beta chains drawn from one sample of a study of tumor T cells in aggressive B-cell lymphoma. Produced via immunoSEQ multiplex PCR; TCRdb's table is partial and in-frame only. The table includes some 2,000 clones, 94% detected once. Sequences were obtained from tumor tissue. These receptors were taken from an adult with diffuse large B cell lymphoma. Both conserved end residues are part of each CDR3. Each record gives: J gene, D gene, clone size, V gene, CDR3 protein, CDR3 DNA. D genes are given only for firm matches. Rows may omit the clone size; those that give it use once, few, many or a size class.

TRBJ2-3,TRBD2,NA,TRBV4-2,CASSRTASGGLTDTQYF,TGTGCCAGCAGCCGGACCGCTAGCGGGGGCCTCACAGATACGCAGTATTTT
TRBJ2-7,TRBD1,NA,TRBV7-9,CASSHNSGQGAYEQYF,TGTGCCAGCAGTCACAACTCGGGACAGGGGGCTTACGAGCAGTACTTC
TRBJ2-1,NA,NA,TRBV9,CASSVVGLARYNEQFF,TGTGCCAGCAGCGTAGTCGGGCTAGCGAGATACAATGAGCAGTTCTTC
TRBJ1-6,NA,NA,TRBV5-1,CASSLVSNSPLHF,TGCGCCAGCAGCTTGGTCAGTAATTCACCCCTCCACTTT
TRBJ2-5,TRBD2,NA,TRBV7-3,CASSLLAGGQETQYF,TGTGCCAGCAGCTTACTTGCGGGGGGGCAAGAGACCCAGTACTTC
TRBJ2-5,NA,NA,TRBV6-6,CASRITDSIYQETQYF,TGTGCCAGCAGAATTACAGATTCGATTTACCAAGAGACCCAGTACTTC
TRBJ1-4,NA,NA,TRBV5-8,CASSQYEKLFF,TGTGCCAGCAGCCAGTATGAAAAACTGTTTTTT
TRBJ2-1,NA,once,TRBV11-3,CASSRVSEQFF,TGTGCCAGCAGCCGGGTATCGGAGCAGTTCTTC
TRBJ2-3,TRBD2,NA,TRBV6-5,CASGASGETDTQYF,TGTGCCAGCGGGGCTAGCGGGGAAACAGATACGCAGTATTTT
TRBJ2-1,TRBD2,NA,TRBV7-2,CASSLPSGLAGPSYNEQFF,TGTGCCAGCAGCTTACCCTCCGGACTAGCGGGCCCATCCTACAATGAGCAGTTCTTC
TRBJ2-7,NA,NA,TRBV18,CASSPKLGGDYEQYF,TGTGCCAGCTCACCAAAGTTAGGGGGGGACTACGAGCAGTACTTC
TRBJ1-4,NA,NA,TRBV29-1,CSVLDEKLFF,TGCAGCGTCCTAGATGAAAAACTGTTTTTT
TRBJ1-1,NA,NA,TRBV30,CAWSFPDAGRTEAFF,TGTGCCTGGAGTTTTCCTGATGCAGGGCGAACTGAAGCTTTCTTT
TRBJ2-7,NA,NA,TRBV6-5,CASSYSGVEQYF,TGTGCCAGCAGTTACTCAGGGGTCGAGCAATACTTC
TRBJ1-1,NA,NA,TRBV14,CASSQGRGVTEAFF,TGTGCCAGCAGCCAAGGGCGGGGAGTCACTGAAGCTTTCTTT
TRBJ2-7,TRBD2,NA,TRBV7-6,CASSLDRLAGGSGEQYF,TGTGCCAGCAGCTTAGATCGGCTAGCGGGAGGATCGGGGGAGCAGTACTTC
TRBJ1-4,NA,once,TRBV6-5,CASRAPGLNEKLFF,TGTGCCAGCAGAGCCCCCGGGTTGAATGAAAAACTGTTTTTT
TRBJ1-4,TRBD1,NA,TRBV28,CASSLQGAANEKLFF,TGTGCCAGCAGTCTACAGGGGGCGGCTAATGAAAAACTGTTTTTT
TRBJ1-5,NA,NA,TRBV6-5,CASSRERGSNQPQHF,TGTGCCAGCAGTCGGGAGAGGGGATCCAATCAGCCCCAGCATTTT
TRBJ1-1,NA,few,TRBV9,CASSVADMNTEAFF,TGTGCCAGCAGCGTAGCTGACATGAACACTGAAGCTTTCTTT
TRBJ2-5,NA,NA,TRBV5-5,CASSLPLQGQETQYF,TGTGCCAGCAGCTTGCCCCTCCAGGGGCAAGAGACCCAGTACTTC